These 3 T cell receptor beta chains originate from one sample sequenced in a study of T cell repertoires in aging, cancer and after chemotherapy. The template was genomic DNA from peripheral blood, not RNA. TRB rearrangements spanning V, D and J were amplified using mixed TRB-A/B primers. A single record per CDR3 protein comes from TCRdb applying MiXCR to the multiplex PCR reads. The sample holds roughly 5,300 distinct CDR3 sequences, 25% to 35% seen once. Sequenced: blood. These receptors came from a human donor with a solid tumor.

This clonotype is categorized as medium-sized (0.01 to 0.1%). V and J are TRBV10-3 and TRBJ2-2; maybe TRBD2 (5 bases). The V end was cut by 2 bases, the J end by 3 bases, with 7 bases between. CDR3 size: 14 residues. Looked up from germline, CDR1 is ENHRY and CDR2 is SYGVKD. DNA for the CDR3: TGTGCCATCAGTGAGCGGACTTACACCGGGGAGCTGTTTTTT. This encodes CAISERTYTGELFF.

This clonotype occurred a few times. The chain is built from TRBV5-5 and TRBJ2-7, with TRBD1 matching 7 bases. This CDR3 has 15 amino acids. Germline CDR1 SGHKS, CDR2 YYEKEE (reference sequence). V gave up 2 bases and J gave up 1 base; unmatched junction bases: 6. The CDR3 DNA sequence: TGTGCCAGCAGCTTTCGGACAGGTAATTCCTACGAGCAGTACTTC. Protein sequence: CASSFRTGNSYEQYF.

This clonotype was recorded a few times. The V call is TRBV20-1, the J call TRBJ2-5; TRBD2 matches at 8 bases. CDR3 length: 14 amino acids. The junction had 9 bases not matched to a gene; V was cut back by 5 bases and J by 4 bases. Germline CDR1 is DFQATT and CDR2 is SNEGSKA (reference sequence). The CDR3: CSAAPAGELETQYF. CDR3 DNA sequence: TGCAGTGCTGCCCCAGCGGGAGAGTTAGAGACCCAGTACTTC.